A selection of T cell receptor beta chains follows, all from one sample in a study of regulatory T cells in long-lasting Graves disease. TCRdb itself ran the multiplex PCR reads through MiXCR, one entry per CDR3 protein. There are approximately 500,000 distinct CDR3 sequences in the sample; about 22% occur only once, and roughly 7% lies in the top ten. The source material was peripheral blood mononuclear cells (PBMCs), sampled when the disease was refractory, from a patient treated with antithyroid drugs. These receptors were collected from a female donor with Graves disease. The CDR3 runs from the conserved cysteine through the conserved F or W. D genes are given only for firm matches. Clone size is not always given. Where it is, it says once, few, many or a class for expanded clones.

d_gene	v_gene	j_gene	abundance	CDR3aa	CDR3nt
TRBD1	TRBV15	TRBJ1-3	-	CATSPTGNSGNTIYF	TGTGCCACCAGCCCGACAGGGAACTCTGGAAACACCATATATTTT
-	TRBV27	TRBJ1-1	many	CASSAGVSSEAFF	TGTGCCAGCAGTGCAGGGGTTTCGTCTGAAGCTTTCTTT
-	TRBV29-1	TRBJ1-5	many	CSVGEVNQPQHF	TGCAGCGTGGGGGAAGTCAATCAGCCCCAGCATTTT
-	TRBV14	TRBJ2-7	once	CASSRKLGTGSYEQYF	TGTGCCAGCAGCCGCAAACTCGGGACGGGCTCCTACGAGCAGTACTTC
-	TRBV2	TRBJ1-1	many	CASSVGAANTEAFF	TGTGCCAGCAGTGTGGGGGCAGCGAACACTGAAGCTTTCTTT
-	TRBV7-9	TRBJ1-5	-	CASSLYGHGQPQHF	TGTGCCAGCAGCTTATACGGCCACGGTCAGCCCCAGCATTTT
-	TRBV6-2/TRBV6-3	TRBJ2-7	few	CASTYGGRDEQYF	TGTGCCAGCACCTACGGCGGCCGGGATGAGCAGTACTTC
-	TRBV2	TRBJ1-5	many	CASMEGDSLVQPQHF	TGTGCCAGCATGGAGGGGGATTCGCTGGTTCAGCCCCAGCATTTT
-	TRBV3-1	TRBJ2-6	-	CASSQGAGANVLTF	TGTGCCAGCAGCCAAGGAGCCGGGGCCAACGTCCTGACTTTC
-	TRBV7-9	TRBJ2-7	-	CASSERGPGVYERYF	TGTGCCAGCAGCGAAAGAGGCCCGGGAGTCTACGAGCGGTACTTC
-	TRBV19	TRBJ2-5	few	CASSIRDPETQYF	TGTGCCAGTAGTATCCGGGACCCAGAGACCCAGTACTTC
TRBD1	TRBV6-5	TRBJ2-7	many	CASSYPQGAHYEQYF	TGTGCCAGCAGTTACCCACAGGGGGCCCACTACGAGCAGTACTTC
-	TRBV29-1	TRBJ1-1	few	CSVARGNTEAFF	TGCAGCGTTGCTCGCGGGAACACTGAAGCTTTCTTT
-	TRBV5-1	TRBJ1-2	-	CASSPEAPEEGYTF	TGCGCCAGCAGCCCCGAGGCCCCCGAGGAAGGCTACACCTTC
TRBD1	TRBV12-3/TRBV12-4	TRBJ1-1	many	CASRPLDRGWTEAFF	TGTGCCAGCAGGCCGCTCGACAGGGGTTGGACTGAAGCTTTCTTT
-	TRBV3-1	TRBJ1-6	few	CASTPNLLSSPLHF	TGTGCCAGCACCCCGAACCTTCTCAGTTCACCCCTCCACTTT
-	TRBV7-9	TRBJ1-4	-	CASSFSSNEKLFF	TGTGCCAGCAGCTTTTCCAGCAATGAAAAACTGTTTTTT
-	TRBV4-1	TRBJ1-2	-	CASSQDHAGISNYGYTF	TGCGCCAGCAGCCAAGATCACGCCGGCATATCTAACTATGGCTACACCTTC
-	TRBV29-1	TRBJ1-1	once	CSTGLLKGNTEASF	TGCAGCACCGGACTTCTCAAGGGGAACACTGAAGCTTCCTTT
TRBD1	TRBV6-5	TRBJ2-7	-	CASSYGQGNEQYF	TGTGCCAGCAGTTATGGACAGGGTAACGAGCAGTACTTC
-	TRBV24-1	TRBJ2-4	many	CATSPPSADIQYF	TGTGCCACCAGTCCCCCTTCGGCGGACATTCAGTACTTC
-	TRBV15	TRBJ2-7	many	CATSREWVLSPYEQYF	TGTGCCACCAGCAGAGAATGGGTACTTAGCCCCTACGAGCAGTACTTC
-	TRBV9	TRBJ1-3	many	CASRTGTGSGNTIYF	TGTGCCAGCAGGACCGGGACTGGCTCTGGAAACACCATATATTTT
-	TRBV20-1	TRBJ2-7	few	CSARDRGFSSYEQYF	TGCAGTGCCCGGGACCGCGGCTTCAGCTCCTACGAGCAGTACTTC
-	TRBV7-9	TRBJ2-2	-	CASLDPRGNTGELFF	TGTGCCAGCTTAGACCCGAGGGGTAACACCGGGGAGCTGTTTTTT
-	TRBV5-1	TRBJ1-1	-	CASSTSTGNTEAFF	TGCGCCAGCAGCACCTCGACAGGGAACACTGAAGCTTTCTTT
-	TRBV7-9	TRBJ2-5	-	CASSPPVGQETQYF	TGTGCCAGCAGCCCCCCAGTGGGCCAAGAGACCCAGTACTTC
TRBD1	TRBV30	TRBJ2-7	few	CAWSVPGQGVNEQYF	TGTGCCTGGAGTGTACCCGGACAGGGGGTCAACGAGCAGTACTTC
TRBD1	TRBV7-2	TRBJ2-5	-	CASSLTWDRDQETQYF	TGTGCCAGCAGCTTAACTTGGGACAGGGATCAAGAGACCCAGTACTTC
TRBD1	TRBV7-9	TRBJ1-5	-	CASSSGQEASNQPQHF	TGTGCCAGCAGCTCGGGACAGGAGGCGAGCAATCAGCCCCAGCATTTT
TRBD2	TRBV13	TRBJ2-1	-	CASSLDRGRGHEQFF	TGTGCCAGCAGCTTAGACCGCGGGAGAGGACATGAGCAGTTCTTC
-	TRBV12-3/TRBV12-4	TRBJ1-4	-	CASSPGTSNEKLFF	TGTGCCAGCAGTCCCGGGACCTCTAATGAAAAACTGTTTTTT
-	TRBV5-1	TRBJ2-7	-	CASSRTIGSNEQYF	TGCGCCAGCAGCCGGACAATAGGCTCTAACGAGCAGTACTTC
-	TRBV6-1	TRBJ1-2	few	CASSEAQDYGYTF	TGTGCCAGCAGTGAAGCTCAGGACTATGGCTACACCTTC
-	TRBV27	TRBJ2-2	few	CASSLSGWNTGELFF	TGTGCCAGCAGTTTATCTGGGTGGAACACCGGGGAGCTGTTTTTT
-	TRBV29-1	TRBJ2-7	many	CSAKEGGYEQYF	TGCAGCGCCAAAGAAGGGGGCTACGAGCAGTACTTC
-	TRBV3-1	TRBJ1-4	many	CASSQQGTNEKLFF	TGTGCCAGCAGCCAACAGGGGACTAATGAAAAACTGTTTTTT
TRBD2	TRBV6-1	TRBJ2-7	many	CASRNSGTSYEQYF	TGTGCCAGCAGGAATAGCGGGACCTCCTACGAGCAGTACTTC
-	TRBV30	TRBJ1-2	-	CATPAGLGYTF	TGTGCCACCCCGGCAGGGCTTGGCTACACCTTC
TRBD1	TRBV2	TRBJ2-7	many	CASSRDRGTYEQYF	TGTGCCAGCAGCCGGGACAGGGGAACCTACGAGCAGTACTTC
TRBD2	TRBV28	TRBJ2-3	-	CASSLAGPSTDTQYF	TGTGCCAGCAGTCTAGCGGGACCGAGCACAGATACGCAGTATTTT
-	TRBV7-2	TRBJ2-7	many	CASSLVTKGEQYF	TGTGCCAGCAGCTTAGTTACCAAGGGCGAGCAGTACTTC
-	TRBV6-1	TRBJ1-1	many	CASSARDTRTEAFF	TGTGCCAGCAGTGCCCGGGACACCAGGACTGAAGCTTTCTTT
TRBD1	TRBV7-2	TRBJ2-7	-	CASSYPQGLGYEQYF	TGTGCCAGCAGCTACCCACAGGGGTTGGGGTACGAGCAGTACTTC
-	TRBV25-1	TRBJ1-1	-	CASGVPSSPSGEAFF	TGTGCCAGCGGGGTACCAAGTTCTCCCTCGGGTGAAGCTTTCTTT
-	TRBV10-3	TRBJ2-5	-	CAISEMAAQETQYF	TGTGCCATCAGTGAGATGGCAGCCCAAGAGACCCAGTACTTC
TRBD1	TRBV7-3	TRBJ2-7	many	CASSPTGELEQYF	TGTGCCAGCAGCCCGACAGGGGAACTCGAGCAGTACTTC
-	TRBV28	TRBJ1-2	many	CASSKDSGYGYTF	TGTGCCAGCAGTAAGGACTCAGGGTATGGCTACACCTTC
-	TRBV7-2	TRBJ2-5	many	CASSFTSGVSQETQYF	TGTGCCAGCAGCTTCACCTCGGGGGTATCGCAAGAGACCCAGTACTTC
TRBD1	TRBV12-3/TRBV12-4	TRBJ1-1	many	CASSPDRVPLNTEAFF	TGTGCCAGCAGTCCAGACAGGGTTCCCCTGAACACTGAAGCTTTCTTT
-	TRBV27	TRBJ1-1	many	CASSLSRNTEAFF	TGTGCCAGCAGCTTAAGCAGGAACACTGAAGCTTTCTTT
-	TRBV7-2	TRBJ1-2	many	CASSFKGLNYGYTF	TGTGCCAGCAGCTTTAAAGGGCTTAACTATGGCTACACCTTC
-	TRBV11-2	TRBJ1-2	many	CASSLGAGRYGYTF	TGTGCCAGCAGCTTAGGAGCAGGGCGCTATGGCTACACCTTC
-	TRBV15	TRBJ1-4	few	CATSRGIEDNEKLFF	TGTGCCACCTCCCGAGGAATTGAGGATAATGAAAAACTGTTTTTT
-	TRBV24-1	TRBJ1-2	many	CATSDQGRTYGYTF	TGTGCCACCAGTGATCAGGGACGGACGTATGGCTACACCTTC
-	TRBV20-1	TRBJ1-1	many	CSAFGTEAFF	TGCAGTGCTTTCGGCACTGAAGCTTTCTTT